What follows are 15 T cell receptor beta chains derived from one specimen sequenced in a study of blood T cell repertoires in COVID-19. Generated by immunoSEQ multiplex PCR, the TCRdb table keeps only in-frame clones and is missing some. Among 40,000 or so clones listed, about 82% were seen once. The source material was peripheral blood. All receptors come from a human donor in a cohort sampled during active COVID-19.

The chain carries TRBV19 and TRBJ1-1; 11 positions agree with TRBD1. This CDR3 has 15 amino acids. The junction had 6 bases not matched to a gene; V was cut back by 5 bases and J by 4 bases. Germline V gene data show CDR1 as LNHDA and CDR2 as SQIVND (reference sequence). CDR3 sequence reads: CASSPGQGAGTEAFF. The DNA for the CDR3 is TGTGCCAGTAGTCCAGGACAGGGGGCGGGCACTGAAGCTTTCTTT. Complete variable domain (other parts from reference TRBV19 and TRBJ1-1): DGGITQSPKYLFRKEGQNVTLSCEQNLNHDAMYWYRQDPGQGLRLIYYSQIVNDFQKGDIAEGYSVSREKKESFPLTVTSAQKNPTAFYLCASSPGQGAGTEAFFGQGTRLTVV.

V is TRBV19 and J is TRBJ1-5; TRBD1 agrees at 7 bases. CDR3 length equals 15 residues. The germline V gene encodes CDR1 LNHDA and CDR2 SQIVND (reference sequence). Trimming cost V 10 bases and J 0 bases; bases outside gene matches: 9. The CDR3 loop is CATRRGQNSNQPQHF. CDR3 nucleotide sequence: TGTGCCACAAGGAGGGGGCAGAATAGCAATCAGCCCCAGCATTTT.

This clone has just a few counts. The gene calls are TRBV18 and TRBJ2-2; 8 positions agree with TRBD1. The CDR3 totals 15 residues. The V gene's germline CDR1 is KGHSH and CDR2 LQKENI. Losses at the gene ends were 5 bases for V and 1 base for J; bases not matched to a gene: 3. CDR3 nucleotide sequence: TGTGCCAGCTCAATAGGACAGGGGAACACCGGGGAGCTGTTTTTT. It codes for CASSIGQGNTGELFF.

The genes are TRBV24-1 and TRBJ2-3; 9 bases match TRBD1. CDR1 is KGHDR, CDR2 SFDVKD, per germline. V lost 4 bases to trimming and J lost 4 bases; unmatched junction nucleotides: 8. The CDR3 has 16 amino acids. The CDR3 nucleotides are TGTGCCACCAGTGAATCCGGGACAGGGAGGTCAGATACGCAGTATTTT. Protein: CATSESGTGRSDTQYF.

This clone appeared a few times. The V call is TRBV2, the J call TRBJ1-1; possible D gene TRBD1, 5 bases. The CDR3 is 15 residues long. CDR1 is SNHLY, CDR2 FYNNEI, per germline. The V end lost 5 bases, the J end lost 1 base, and 14 bases lay between the germline ends. CDR3 bases: TGTGCCAGCAGTCATTCTGGGGCGGCGAACACTGAAGCTTTCTTT. This sequence encodes CASSHSGAANTEAFF. Drawing the rest from reference TRBV2 and TRBJ1-1, the complete variable domain is EPEVTQTPSHQVTQMGQEVILRCVPISNHLYFYWYRQILGQKVEFLVSFYNNEISEKSEIFDDQFSVERPDGSNFTLKIRSTKLEDSAMYFCASSHSGAANTEAFFGQGTRLTVV.

In nucleotides, the CDR3 is TGTGCCAGCAGTGAGGCGACAGGGGGGTTGGGTGGCTACACCTTC. This gives the protein CASSEATGGLGGYTF. The chain carries TRBV25-1 and TRBJ1-2; the match to TRBD1 covers 9 bases. Germline CDR1 MGHDK, CDR2 SYGVNS. With 3 bases clipped from V and 7 bases from J, the junction kept 9 bases outside the gene matches. The CDR3 spans 15 residues.

The V gene is TRBV9, the J gene TRBJ2-2; possibly TRBD1 for D (7 bases). Germline lookup yields CDR1 SGDLS and CDR2 YYNGEE. The CDR3 is 15 amino acids. The V and J ends lost 7 bases and 0 bases respectively, with 13 bases between them. CDR3 in amino acids: CASSQGGSNTGELFF. DNA for the CDR3: TGTGCCAGCTCCCAGGGGGGTTCGAACACCGGGGAGCTGTTTTTT.

The chain uses TRBV24-1 and TRBJ1-5, with D perhaps matching TRBD1 (6 bases). Trimming took 5 bases from V and 2 from J, leaving 6 bases between them. Germline values: CDR1 KGHDR, CDR2 SFDVKD. This CDR3 spans 13 amino acids. CDR3: CATSAGGNQPQHF. In nucleotides, the CDR3 is TGTGCCACCAGTGCAGGGGGCAATCAGCCCCAGCATTTT.

This chain's CDR3 is CASSDPAGNREYF. DNA for the CDR3: TGTGCCAGCAGTGACCCGGCGGGCAACAGGGAGTACTTC. This sequence joins TRBV6-1 and TRBJ2-7, with a possible D match to TRBD1 (6 bases). Germline CDR1 is MNHNS and CDR2 is SASEGT. The CDR3 has 13 amino acids. Trimming left V 3 bases short and J 11 bases short, with 17 bases between.

The chain links TRBV18 to TRBJ1-1, with D unclear. The CDR3 has 13 amino acids. In germline, CDR1 is KGHSH, CDR2 LQKENI. V lost 6 bases to trimming and J lost 1 base, with 9 bases between them. The CDR3 DNA follows: TGTGCCAGCTCTGAGAGTTGGAACACTGAAGCTTTCTTT. As protein: CASSESWNTEAFF.

This chain uses TRBV7-2 with TRBJ2-7; tentatively, D is TRBD1 (6 bases). Germline CDR1 SGHTA, CDR2 FQGNSA. CDR3 length: 17 residues. Trimming stripped 1 base from V and 1 base from J, with 17 bases between. The CDR3 loop reads CASSLELGRQESYEQYF. For the CDR3, the DNA is TGTGCCAGCAGCTTAGAGTTGGGCCGACAGGAATCCTACGAGCAGTACTTC. Variable domain in full (rest from reference TRBV7-2 and TRBJ2-7): GAGVSQSPSNKVTEKGKDVELRCDPISGHTALYWYRQSLGQGLEFLIYFQGNSAPDKSGLPSDRFSAERTGGSVSTLTIQRTQQEDSAVYLCASSLELGRQESYEQYFGPGTRLTVT.

The chain uses TRBV6-5 and TRBJ1-1; D may be TRBD1 (6 bases). Looked up from germline, CDR1 is MNHEY and CDR2 is SVGAGI. The CDR3 covers 14 residues. V lost 7 bases and J lost 1, with 13 bases in between. CDR3: CASKKGGSNTEAFF. As DNA, the CDR3 is TGTGCCAGCAAAAAGGGGGGGTCGAACACTGAAGCTTTCTTT.

This chain links TRBV3-1 (or the pseudogene TRBV3-2) with TRBJ1-4; 8 nucleotides line up with TRBD1. The CDR3 contains 14 residues. Trimming removed 5 bases from V and 4 bases from J; junction bases left unmatched: 3. CDR1 and CDR2 (germline): LGHDT, YNNKEL (reference sequence). The CDR3, as DNA: TGTGCCAGCAGCTGGGGACAGGATAATGAAAAACTGTTTTTT. Translated, it gives CASSWGQDNEKLFF.

This clone was seen only once. This chain links TRBV4-1 with TRBJ1-2; D remains ambiguous. V lost 3 bases, J lost 6 bases, and 11 bases lay in between. Germline lookup yields CDR1 MGHRA and CDR2 YSYEKL. CDR3 length equals 13 residues. The CDR3 coding sequence is TGCGCCAGCAGCCACCCGGACTTGGATGGCTACACCTTC. This gives the protein CASSHPDLDGYTF.

DNA for the CDR3: TGTGCCAGCGGGGACAGGAACACTGAAGCTTTCTTT. It is translated as CASGDRNTEAFF. V gene TRBV7-6 combines with J gene TRBJ1-1; 7 bases fit TRBD1. Germline CDR1 and CDR2: SGHVS and FNYEAQ. The CDR3 spans 12 residues. J lost 1 base, V lost 8 bases, and 1 base had no gene match.